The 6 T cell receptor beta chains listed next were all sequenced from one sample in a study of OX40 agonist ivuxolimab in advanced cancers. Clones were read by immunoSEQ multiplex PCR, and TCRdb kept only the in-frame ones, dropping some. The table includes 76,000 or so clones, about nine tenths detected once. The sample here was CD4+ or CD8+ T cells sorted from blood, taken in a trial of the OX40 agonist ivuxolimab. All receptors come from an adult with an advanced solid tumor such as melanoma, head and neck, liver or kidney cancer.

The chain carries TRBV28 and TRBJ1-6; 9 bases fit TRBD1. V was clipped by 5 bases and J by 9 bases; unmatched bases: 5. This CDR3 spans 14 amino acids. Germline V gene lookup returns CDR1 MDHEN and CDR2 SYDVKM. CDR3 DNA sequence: TGTGCCAGCAGTCGTGACAGGGGGGCTTCACCCCTCCACTTT. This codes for CASSRDRGASPLHF.

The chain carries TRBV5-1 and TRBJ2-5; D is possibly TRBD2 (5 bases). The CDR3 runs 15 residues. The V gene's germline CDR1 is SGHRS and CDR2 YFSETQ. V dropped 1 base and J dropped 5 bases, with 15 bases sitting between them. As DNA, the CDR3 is TGCGCCAGCAGCTTGCAACCGGGATCGGGGGAGACCCAGTACTTC. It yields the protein CASSLQPGSGETQYF.

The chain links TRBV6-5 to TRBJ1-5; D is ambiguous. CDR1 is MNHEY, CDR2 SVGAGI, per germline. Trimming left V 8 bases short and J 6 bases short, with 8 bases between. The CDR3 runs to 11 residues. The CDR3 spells CASGVRQPQHF. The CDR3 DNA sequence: TGTGCCAGCGGGGTCCGTCAGCCCCAGCATTTT.

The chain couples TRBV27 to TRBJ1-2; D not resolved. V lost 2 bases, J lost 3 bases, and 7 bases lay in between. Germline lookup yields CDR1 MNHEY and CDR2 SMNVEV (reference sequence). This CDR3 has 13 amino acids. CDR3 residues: CASSLGRYYGYTF. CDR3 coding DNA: TGTGCCAGCAGTTTAGGGCGCTACTATGGCTACACCTTC.

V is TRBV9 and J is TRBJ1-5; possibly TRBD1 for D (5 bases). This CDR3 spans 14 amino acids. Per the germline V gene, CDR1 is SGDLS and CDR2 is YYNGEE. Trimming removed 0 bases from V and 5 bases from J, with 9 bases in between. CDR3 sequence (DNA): TGTGCCAGCAGCGTAGCCGGGGGAGATCAGCCCCAGCATTTT. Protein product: CASSVAGGDQPQHF.

CDR3 in amino acids: CASSLALGTTQETQYF. In DNA, the CDR3 is TGTGCCAGCAGCTTAGCTCTCGGGACAACTCAAGAGACCCAGTACTTC. The gene calls are TRBV11-2 and TRBJ2-5, with a tentative D call TRBD1 (6 bases). Germline loops: CDR1 SGHAT, CDR2 FQNNGV. V was cut by 1 base and J by 2 bases, with 14 bases left in between. The CDR3 has 16 residues.